The entry below describes one T cell receptor beta chain. Its antigen is currently not known. The record has no base qualities; no much larger clone is one base away. Whole blood was collected in K2EDTA tubes by collaborating institutions according to the institutions' own protocols. For TCRbeta analysis, collaborators shipped samples in one of three forms: frozen whole blood, isolated PBMCs, or DNA extracted from either of those sample types. The sample belongs to a study of blood T cell repertoires in COVID-19 (TCRdb year 2020). Regarding the complete study: The collaborator samples originated in the United States, Italy and Spain and spanned the acute and convalescent phases of COVID-19. Deeply sampled blood TCRbeta repertoires from subjects exposed to, actively infected with, or recovered from COVID-19 were included in the dataset. Where available, HLA class I and class II types were obtained from metadata supplied by the sample provider rather than from assay-based typing. The repertoires were released in a freely available public database intended as a resource for research on the immune response to SARS-CoV-2. The samples were drawn from the first 160 participants of the ongoing ImmuneRACE study and from 1,254 subjects provided by 6 global collaborators. The prospective study material was composed of cDNA or gDNA derived from T cells, B-cell-depleted T cells, or PBMCs. Sample metadata almost always included a de-identified subject ID, COVID-19 status, age in years and sex.

TCRbeta CDR3 regions were amplified from genomic DNA by means of the immunoSEQ Assay, a bias-controlled multiplex PCR. Per the authors' processing: The number of nucleated cells in each sample was estimated by amplification of reference gene primers within the assay. To quantify the absolute abundance of each unique TCRbeta CDR3 rearrangement, sequence reads were collapsed and filtered. Productive Simpson clonality was computed per sample as the square root of Simpson's diversity index over productive rearrangements. TCRdb holds this immuneACCESS table with in-frame rearrangements only. Some clones are missing; in checked studies, unresolved V genes explain under half, and the rest has no known cause. D and trimming were read from the DNA, whereas the V and J calls and clone size are those reported in that table. Here the sample has tens of thousands of clones; around 82% occur a single time. Around 27% of the sample belongs to the ten largest clones.

The research as a whole found: The quantity of clinical and demographic metadata differed by source and by participant and was supplied without curation.

This TCR came from a human donor in a cohort sampled during active COVID-19. Input material: peripheral blood.

The nucleotides are TGTGCCAGCAGCTTAACCGGGCGGGGGCGCGGTGGGGCCAACGTCCTGACTTTC. Its protein reads: CASSLTGRGRGGANVLTF. The chain links TRBV7-3 with TRBJ2-6, with TRBD2 tentatively as D gene (7 bases match). Reading from cysteine to phenylalanine, the CDR3 counts 18 amino acids. The DNA shown is the 54-base CDR3, in frame from base 1. V gives up 0 bases and J gives up 3 bases, and the segment between their germline ends measures 15 bases. Looking up the germline V gene yields CDR1 SGHTA and CDR2 FQGTGA.